These 18 T cell receptor beta chains originate from one sample sequenced in a study of response to subunit inactivated influenza vaccine (dated by TCRdb to 2017 to 2018). Library preparation was by RT-PCR. The sequencing machine was an Illumina HiSeq 2500. TCRdb passed the public sequencing reads through fastp at Q25 and MiXCR, retaining productive beta sequences. Every entry covers one CDR3 protein and lists the most common genes and DNA from its rows. The sample table contains hundreds of thousands of distinct CDR3 sequences; only one count was recorded for approximately 15% of them. The leading ten clones occupy around 6.5% of the sample. This material consisted of PBMCs from blood, taken less than 15 days before vaccination. The receptors here all came from a man aged 45-65 years who received an inactivated influenza vaccine. Donor details come from another sample of the same person, matched by shared clones.

This clonotype occurred a few times. J is TRBJ2-3 and V is TRBV5-6; D remains unclear. The CDR3 has 14 amino acids. CDR1 is SGHDT, CDR2 YYEEEE, per germline. V was trimmed by 1 base and J by 2 bases, leaving 8 bases between them. This CDR3 reads CASSLSLVTDTQYF. CDR3 bases: TGTGCCAGCAGCTTGTCCCTGGTCACAGATACGCAGTATTTT.

V usage is TRBV7-9 and J usage is TRBJ2-7, with TRBD2 as a possible D gene (5 bases). The CDR3 covers 13 residues. Germline CDR1 SEHNR, CDR2 FQNEAQ (reference sequence). Trimming shortened V by 6 bases and J by 5 bases, and 14 bases separated the two germline ends. The CDR3 DNA is TGTGCCAGCAGGGACTTCCTGGCCGACGAGCAGTACTTC. Its translation: CASRDFLADEQYF.

The chain links TRBV20-1 to TRBJ2-2, with TRBD1 matching 9 bases. Germline-derived CDR1 and CDR2 are DFQATT and SNEGSKA (reference sequence). The CDR3 is 14 residues long. The trim removed 4 bases at V and 9 bases at J, leaving 9 bases unmatched. CDR3 in amino acids: CSATQGAAHRELFF. The CDR3 DNA reads TGCAGTGCTACACAGGGGGCTGCCCACCGGGAGCTGTTTTTT.

The chain couples TRBV28 to TRBJ1-5, with 7 bases identical to TRBD1. The germline V gene has CDR1 MDHEN and CDR2 SYDVKM. The CDR3 covers 16 residues. Losses at the gene ends were 4 bases for V and 4 bases for J; bases not matched to a gene: 10. The CDR3 coding sequence is TGTGCCAGCAGTTCCGGGCAGGGGGGCTTTAATCAGCCCCAGCATTTT. This codes for CASSSGQGGFNQPQHF. The full variable domain, completed using reference TRBV28 and TRBJ1-5, is DVKVTQSSRYLVKRTGEKVFLECVQDMDHENMFWYRQDPGLGLRLIYFSYDVKMKEKGDIPEGYSVSREKKERFSLILESASTNQTSMYLCASSSGQGGFNQPQHFGDGTRLSIL.

This clonotype was counted a few times. The chain joins TRBV20-1 to TRBJ1-4, with 10 bases matching TRBD1. This CDR3 spans 13 amino acids. The V segment lost 6 bases and the J segment 6 bases; nucleotides outside the gene matches: 4. Looked up from germline, CDR1 is DFQATT and CDR2 is SNEGSKA (reference sequence). The CDR3 protein is CSARQGAHEKLFF. For the CDR3, the DNA is TGCAGTGCAAGACAGGGGGCCCATGAAAAACTGTTTTTT.

This chain connects TRBV5-6 to TRBJ2-3; maybe TRBD2 (7 bases). V lost 0 bases, J lost 3 bases, and 14 bases lay in between. CDR3 length: 16 residues. CDR1 is SGHDT, CDR2 YYEEEE, per germline. The CDR3 loop is CASSLAGGGATDTQYF. CDR3 coding DNA: TGTGCCAGCAGCTTGGCCGGTGGGGGGGCAACAGATACGCAGTATTTT. The variable domain in full, completed from reference TRBV5-6 and TRBJ2-3, reads DAGVTQSPTHLIKTRGQQVTLRCSPKSGHDTVSWYQQALGQGPQFIFQYYEEEERQRGNFPDRFSGHQFPNYSSELNVNALLLGDSALYLCASSLAGGGATDTQYFGPGTRLTVL.

As for this clonotype: This may be a read error, as it is one base from a much larger clone. The chain carries TRBV3-1 and TRBJ2-1, with no clear D. Germline V gives CDR1 LGHDT, CDR2 YNNKEL (reference sequence). The CDR3 loop spans 14 amino acids. The CDR3: CASSQALGFYEHFF. The CDR3 bases are TGTGCCAGCAGCCAAGCTTTGGGGTTCTATGAGCATTTCTTC.

Concerning this clonotype itself: A junction end diverges from the germline sequence, so it may reflect a read error. The gene calls are TRBV3-1 and TRBJ1-3, with no clear D. The CDR3 totals 18 residues. Per germline, CDR1 LGHDT and CDR2 YNNKEL (reference sequence). The CDR3 sequence is CARSFFPDGLSSGNTIYF. The CDR3 DNA reads as TGTGCCCGCAGTTTCTTCCCCGATGGTCTTTCCTCTGGAAACACCATATATTTT.

This clonotype has more than one count but fewer than ten. The chain is built from TRBV5-1 and TRBJ2-7, with TRBD1 matching over 11 bases. Germline lookup yields CDR1 SGHRS and CDR2 YFSETQ. The CDR3 is 15 residues long. Germline trimming cut 5 bases from V and 10 bases from J; bases unmatched to any gene: 14. The CDR3 spells CASRKIPGQGGYQYF. DNA of the CDR3: TGCGCCAGCAGGAAAATACCGGGACAGGGGGGGTACCAGTACTTC.

The chain has TRBV13 and TRBJ2-7, with 8 nucleotides matching TRBD1. Trimming at V came to 5 bases and at J to 2 bases, leaving 11 bases not matched to a gene. The germline CDR1 and CDR2 sequences are PRHDT and FYEKMQ (reference sequence). The CDR3 sequence is 16 residues long. CDR3 nucleotide sequence: TGTGCCAGCAGCACGTCCCGACAGGGGAAAACCTACGAGCAGTACTTC. Residues: CASSTSRQGKTYEQYF.

The chain has TRBV7-9 and TRBJ1-2, with D maybe TRBD1 (6 bases). The CDR3 loop spans 16 amino acids. Germline CDR1 is SEHNR and CDR2 is FQNEAQ (reference sequence). Trimming took 3 bases from V and 2 from J, leaving 16 bases between them. CDR3 bases: TGTGCCAGCAGCTTGGCAGACAGGACGGGGAACTATGGCTACACCTTC. It is translated as CASSLADRTGNYGYTF.

This clonotype has a count of ten or more. This chain uses TRBV6-2 or TRBV6-3 with TRBJ2-3, with 7 bases fitting TRBD2. The trim removed 7 bases at V and 10 bases at J, leaving 11 bases unmatched. Germline CDR1 and CDR2: MNHEY and SVGEGT. The CDR3 sequence is 13 residues long. CDR3 protein: CASTAGRGSAQYF. The CDR3 nucleotides read TGTGCCAGCACAGCGGGGAGGGGTTCCGCGCAGTATTTT.

This chain links TRBV20-1 with TRBJ2-5; 8 nucleotides agree with TRBD1. The CDR3 loop spans 15 amino acids. CDR1 is DFQATT and CDR2 is SNEGSKA in the germline V gene (reference sequence). V was clipped by 0 bases and J by 2 bases; unmatched bases: 5. The CDR3 is CSARDGQGAQETQYF. The DNA of the CDR3 is TGCAGTGCTAGAGATGGCCAGGGGGCACAAGAGACCCAGTACTTC.

This clonotype was detected only a few times. The rearrangement uses TRBV14 and TRBJ2-3, with D perhaps TRBD2 (7 bases). The length of the CDR3 is 16 residues. Germline values: CDR1 SGHDN, CDR2 FVKESK. V lost 5 bases and J lost 3, with 18 bases in between. CDR3 sequence: CASSTRRGGWTDTQYF. CDR3 DNA: TGTGCCAGCAGCACCCGCCGCGGGGGCTGGACAGATACGCAGTATTTT.

This clonotype appeared a few times. The CDR3 bases are TGTGCCAGCAGTGGGATTTATAGCAATCAGCCCCAGCATTTT. The encoded protein is CASSGIYSNQPQHF. This chain links TRBV12-3 or TRBV12-4 with TRBJ1-5; D not resolved. This CDR3 has 14 amino acids. Trimming shortened V by 5 bases and J by 0 bases, and 8 bases separated the two germline ends.

A few counts support this clonotype. This chain connects TRBV20-1 to TRBJ1-1; 8 positions match TRBD1. This CDR3 has 14 amino acids. J was trimmed by 4 bases and V by 2 bases; bases with no gene match: 6. Germline V CDR1 and CDR2: DFQATT, SNEGSKA (reference sequence). Here the CDR3 reads CSARTSQGATEAFF. Here the CDR3 DNA reads TGCAGTGCTAGAACGAGTCAGGGGGCCACTGAAGCTTTCTTT.

The chain employs TRBV7-2 and TRBJ1-1; TRBD1 agrees at 7 bases. Germline CDR1 is SGHTA and CDR2 is FQGNSA. The V gene end was trimmed by 3 bases and the J gene end by 5 bases; junction bases not matched to a gene: 6. This CDR3 has 14 amino acids. The CDR3 DNA follows: TGTGCCAGCAGCTTCACAGGGGATAGGACTGAAGCTTTCTTT. This codes for CASSFTGDRTEAFF.

This clonotype was recorded a few times. The V gene is TRBV29-1, the J gene TRBJ1-3; 7 bases match TRBD1. Germline loops: CDR1 SQVTM, CDR2 ANQGSEA. The CDR3 is made up of 14 amino acids. With V trimmed by 3 bases and J by 4 bases, 6 bases remained unmatched. The CDR3 DNA reads TGCAGCGTTGACGAGGGGGCGAAAGGAAACACCATATATTTT. Translated: CSVDEGAKGNTIYF.